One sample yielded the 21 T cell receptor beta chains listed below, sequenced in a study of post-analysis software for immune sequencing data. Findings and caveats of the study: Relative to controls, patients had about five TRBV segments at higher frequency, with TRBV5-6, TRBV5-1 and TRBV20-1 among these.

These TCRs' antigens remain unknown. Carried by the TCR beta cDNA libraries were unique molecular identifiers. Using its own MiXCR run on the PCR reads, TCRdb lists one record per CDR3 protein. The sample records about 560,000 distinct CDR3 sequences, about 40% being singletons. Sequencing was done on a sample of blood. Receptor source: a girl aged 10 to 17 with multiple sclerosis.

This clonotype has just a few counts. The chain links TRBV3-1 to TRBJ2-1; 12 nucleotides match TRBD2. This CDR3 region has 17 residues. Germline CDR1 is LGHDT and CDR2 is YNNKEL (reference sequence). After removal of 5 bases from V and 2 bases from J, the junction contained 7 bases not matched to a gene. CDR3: CASSRRLAGDTYNEQFF. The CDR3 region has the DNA TGTGCCAGCAGCAGACGACTAGCGGGAGATACCTACAATGAGCAGTTCTTC.

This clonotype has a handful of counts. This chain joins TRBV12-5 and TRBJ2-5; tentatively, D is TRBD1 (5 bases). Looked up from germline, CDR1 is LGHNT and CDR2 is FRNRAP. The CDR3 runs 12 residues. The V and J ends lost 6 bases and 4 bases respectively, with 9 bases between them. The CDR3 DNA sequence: TGTGCTAGTGGAGCAGACAGAGAGACCCAGTACTTC. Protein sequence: CASGADRETQYF. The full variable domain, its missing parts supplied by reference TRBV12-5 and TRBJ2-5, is DARVTQTPRHKVTEMGQEVTMRCQPILGHNTVFWYRQTMMQGLELLAYFRNRAPLDDSGMPKDRFSAEMPDATLATLKIQPSEPRDSAVYFCASGADRETQYFGPGTRLLVL.

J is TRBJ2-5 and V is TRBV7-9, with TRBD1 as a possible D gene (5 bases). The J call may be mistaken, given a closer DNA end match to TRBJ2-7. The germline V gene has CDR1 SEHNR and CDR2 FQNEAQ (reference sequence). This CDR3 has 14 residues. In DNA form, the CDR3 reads TGTGCCAGCACCCCAAGGGGTCGAGTCGACGAGCAGTACTTC. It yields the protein CASTPRGRVDEQYF.

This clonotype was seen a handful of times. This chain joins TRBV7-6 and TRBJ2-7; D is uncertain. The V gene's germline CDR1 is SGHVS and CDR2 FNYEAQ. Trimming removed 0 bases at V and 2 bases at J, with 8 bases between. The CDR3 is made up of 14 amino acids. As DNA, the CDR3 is TGTGCCAGCAGCTTAGCGTACGGCACCTACGAGCAGTACTTC. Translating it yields CASSLAYGTYEQYF.

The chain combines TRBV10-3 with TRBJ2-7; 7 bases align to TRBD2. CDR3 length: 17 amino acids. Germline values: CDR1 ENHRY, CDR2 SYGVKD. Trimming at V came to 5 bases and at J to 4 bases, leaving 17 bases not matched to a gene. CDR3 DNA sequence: TGTGCCATCAGTCCCCGGGCGGCCAGCGGGACTTGTTACGAGCAGTACTTC. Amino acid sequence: CAISPRAASGTCYEQYF.

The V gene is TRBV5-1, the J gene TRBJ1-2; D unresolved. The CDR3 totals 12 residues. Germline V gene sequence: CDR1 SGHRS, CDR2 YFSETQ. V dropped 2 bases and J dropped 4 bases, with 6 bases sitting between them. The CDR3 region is CASSFSGYGYTF. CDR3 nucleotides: TGCGCCAGCAGCTTCTCTGGCTATGGCTACACCTTC.

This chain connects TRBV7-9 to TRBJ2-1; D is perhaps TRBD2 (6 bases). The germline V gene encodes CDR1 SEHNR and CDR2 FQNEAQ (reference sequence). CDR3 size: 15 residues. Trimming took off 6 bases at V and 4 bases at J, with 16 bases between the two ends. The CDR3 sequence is CASRILAPPYNEQFF. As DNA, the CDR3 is TGTGCCAGCAGGATTCTAGCGCCACCATACAATGAGCAGTTCTTC.

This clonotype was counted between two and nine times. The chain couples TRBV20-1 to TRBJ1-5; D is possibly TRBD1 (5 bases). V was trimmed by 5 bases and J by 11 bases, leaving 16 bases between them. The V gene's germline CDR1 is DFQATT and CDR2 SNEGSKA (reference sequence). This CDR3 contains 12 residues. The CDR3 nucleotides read TGCAGTGCTCTCCCCTCGGGGGGAACCCAGCATTTT. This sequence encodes CSALPSGGTQHF.

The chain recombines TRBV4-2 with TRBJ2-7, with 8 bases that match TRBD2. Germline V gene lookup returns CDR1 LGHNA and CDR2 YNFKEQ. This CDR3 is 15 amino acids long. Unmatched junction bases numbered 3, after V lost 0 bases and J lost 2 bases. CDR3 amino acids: CASSQEGREAYEQYF. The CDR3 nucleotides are TGTGCCAGCAGCCAAGAGGGGCGGGAGGCCTACGAGCAGTACTTC.

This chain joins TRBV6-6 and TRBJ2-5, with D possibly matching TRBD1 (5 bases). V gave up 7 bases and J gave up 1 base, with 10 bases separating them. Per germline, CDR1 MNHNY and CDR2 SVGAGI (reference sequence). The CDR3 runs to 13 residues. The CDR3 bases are TGTGCCAGCAATGGGGCCCGCCAAGAGACCCAGTACTTC. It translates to CASNGARQETQYF.

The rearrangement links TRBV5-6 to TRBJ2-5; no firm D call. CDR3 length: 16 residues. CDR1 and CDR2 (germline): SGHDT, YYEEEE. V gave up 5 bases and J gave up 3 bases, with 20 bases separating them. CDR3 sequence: CASRRLLVQVEETQYF. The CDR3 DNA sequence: TGTGCCAGCAGGCGTTTGTTGGTGCAGGTTGAAGAGACCCAGTACTTC.

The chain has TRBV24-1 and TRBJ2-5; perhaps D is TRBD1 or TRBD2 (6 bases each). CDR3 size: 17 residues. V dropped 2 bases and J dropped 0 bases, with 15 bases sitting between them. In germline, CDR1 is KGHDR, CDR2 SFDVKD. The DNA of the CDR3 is TGTGCCACCAGTGATTCCGGGAGACAGGAGCACCAAGAGACCCAGTACTTC. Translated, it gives CATSDSGRQEHQETQYF.

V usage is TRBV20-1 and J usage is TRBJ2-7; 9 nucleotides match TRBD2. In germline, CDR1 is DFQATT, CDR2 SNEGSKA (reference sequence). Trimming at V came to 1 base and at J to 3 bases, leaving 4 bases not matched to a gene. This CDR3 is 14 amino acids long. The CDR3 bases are TGCAGTGCTAGAGCAGCGGGAGGTGTCTACGAGCAGTACTTC. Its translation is CSARAAGGVYEQYF.

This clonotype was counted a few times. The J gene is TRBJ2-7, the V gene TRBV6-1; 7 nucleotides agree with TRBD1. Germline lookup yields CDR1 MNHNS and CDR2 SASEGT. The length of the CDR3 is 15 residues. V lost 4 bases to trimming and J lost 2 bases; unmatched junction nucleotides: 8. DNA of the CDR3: TGTGCCAGCAGTGTCCGGGACAGAAACACCTACGAGCAGTACTTC. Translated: CASSVRDRNTYEQYF.

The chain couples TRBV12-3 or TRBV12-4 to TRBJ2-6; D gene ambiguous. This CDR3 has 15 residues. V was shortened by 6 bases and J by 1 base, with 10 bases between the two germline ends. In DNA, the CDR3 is TGTGCCAGCAGGACGACGTATTCTGGGGCCAACGTCCTGACTTTC. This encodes CASRTTYSGANVLTF.

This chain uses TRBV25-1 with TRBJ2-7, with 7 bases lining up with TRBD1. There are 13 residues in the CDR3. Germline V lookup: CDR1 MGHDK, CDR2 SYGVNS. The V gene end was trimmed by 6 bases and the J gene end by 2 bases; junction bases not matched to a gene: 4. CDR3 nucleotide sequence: TGTGCCAGCAGGTCCCAGGGGGCCTACGAGCAGTACTTC. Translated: CASRSQGAYEQYF.

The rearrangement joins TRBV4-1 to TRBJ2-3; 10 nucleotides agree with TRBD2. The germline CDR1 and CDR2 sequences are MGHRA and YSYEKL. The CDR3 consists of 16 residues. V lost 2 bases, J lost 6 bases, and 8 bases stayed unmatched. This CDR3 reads CASSQFTASGSDTQYF. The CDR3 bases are TGCGCCAGCAGCCAATTTACCGCTAGCGGGAGTGATACGCAGTATTTT.

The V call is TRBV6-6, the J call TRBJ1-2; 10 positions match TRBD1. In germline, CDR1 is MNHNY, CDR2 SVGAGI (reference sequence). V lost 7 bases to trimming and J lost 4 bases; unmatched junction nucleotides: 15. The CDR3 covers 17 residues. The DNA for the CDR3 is TGTGCCAGCACTCCACTTGGCCCCGGGACAGGGGCCTATGGCTACACCTTC. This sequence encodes CASTPLGPGTGAYGYTF.

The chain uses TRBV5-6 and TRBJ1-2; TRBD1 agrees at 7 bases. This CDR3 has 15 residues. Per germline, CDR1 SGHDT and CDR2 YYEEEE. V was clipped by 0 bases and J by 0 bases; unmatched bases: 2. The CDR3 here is CASSLAGGTNYGYTF. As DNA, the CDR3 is TGTGCCAGCAGCTTGGCAGGGGGGACTAACTATGGCTACACCTTC.

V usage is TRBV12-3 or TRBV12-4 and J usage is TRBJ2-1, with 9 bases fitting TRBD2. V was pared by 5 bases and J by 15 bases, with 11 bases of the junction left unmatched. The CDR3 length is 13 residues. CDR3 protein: CASSPITGLALFF. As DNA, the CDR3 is TGTGCCAGCAGTCCAATTACGGGACTAGCATTGTTCTTC.

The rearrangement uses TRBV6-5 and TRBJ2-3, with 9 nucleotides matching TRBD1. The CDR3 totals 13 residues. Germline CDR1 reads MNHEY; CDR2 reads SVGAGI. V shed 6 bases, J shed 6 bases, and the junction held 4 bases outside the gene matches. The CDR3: CASRGQGKDTQYF. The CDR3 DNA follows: TGTGCCAGCAGGGGACAGGGAAAGGATACGCAGTATTTT.